This T cell receptor beta chain was sequenced during a study of T cells in Graves' hyperthyroidism and ophthalmopathy. The CDR3 is 15 residues long. Germline V lookup: CDR1 DFQATT, CDR2 SNEGSKA (reference sequence). The germline V and J ends were trimmed by 0 bases and 6 bases, with 18 bases remaining between them. Diagnoses used clinical symptoms, serum thyroxine and TRAb, thyroid ultrasound and orbital computed tomography. RNA transcripts served as the template for amplifying TCR beta CDR3 regions. With the HTBI primer set, the TCR CDR3 went through a first round of RT-PCR. TCRdb reanalysed the multiplex PCR reads using MiXCR and keeps one entry per CDR3 protein. The data show about 700,000 distinct CDR3 sequences, 45% seen once.

Sequenced input: peripheral blood or thyroid tissue (not recorded which). V usage is TRBV20-1 and J usage is TRBJ2-7, with D uncertain. The receptor was isolated from an adult man with Graves' disease, either hyperthyroidism or ophthalmopathy (not recorded which). Here the CDR3 DNA reads TGCAGTGCTAGAGATCGTAAAGGAGTTCATGGCGAGCAGTACTTC. It specifies CSARDRKGVHGEQYF.